This TCR beta chain was sequenced in a study of blood T cell repertoires in COVID-19 (dated by TCRdb to about 2020). Regarding the complete study: Recovered participants in ImmuneRACE Cohort 3 were defined by two consecutive negative NP/OP PCR tests, clearance by a healthcare professional, or resolution of symptoms. Samples covering the acute and convalescent phases of COVID-19 were provided by collaborators in the United States, Italy and Spain. The prospective study material was composed of cDNA or gDNA derived from T cells, B-cell-depleted T cells, or PBMCs. Subjects who had been exposed to COVID-19, were actively infected with it, or had recovered from it provided the deeply sampled blood TCRbeta repertoires that made up the dataset. A freely available public database, intended as a resource for researchers studying the immune response to SARS-CoV-2, is where the repertoires were released. Samples were obtained from the ongoing ImmuneRACE study (first 160 participants) and from 950 to 1,500 subjects provided by 6 global collaborators. Sample metadata almost always included a de-identified subject ID, COVID-19 status, age in years and sex. Where HLA class I and class II types were available, the types were taken from metadata supplied by the sample provider, not from assay-based typing.

In the prospective study, participants were about 18 to 90 years old, resided in about two dozen geographic areas of the United States, and were enrolled through a virtual design. Cohort assignment in the prospective study relied on participant-reported clinical history from a screening survey and a study questionnaire. Mobile phlebotomists in the prospective study collected whole blood, serum and a nasopharyngeal or oropharyngeal swab from every participant. Over an approximately 2-month period, participants in the prospective study had the option of providing additional blood draws and questionnaires. Before DNA extraction, prospective study blood samples were shipped either frozen or at room temperature. TCRbeta CDR3 regions were amplified from genomic DNA using the immunoSEQ Assay, a bias-controlled multiplex PCR. Concerning the study's data processing: The number of nucleated cells in each sample was estimated from the amplification of reference gene primers within the assay. To quantify the absolute abundance of each unique TCRbeta CDR3 rearrangement, sequence reads were collapsed and filtered. Productive Simpson clonality was computed per sample as the square root of Simpson's diversity index over productive rearrangements. Sourced from immuneACCESS, this table was stored by TCRdb with only in-frame sequences that have V and J called. A share of the clones is absent; for the studies checked, an unresolved V gene accounts for under half, and the remainder has no known explanation. V and J calls and clone size follow that table, whereas D and trimming were derived from the DNA. The sample includes under 400,000 clones, with 80% to 90% observed a single time. Clones ranked in the top ten supply roughly 1.9% of the sample.

In regard to this clone: It has no known antigen specificity. The record has no base qualities; no much larger clone is one base away.

The paper's findings and limits, for the study overall: How much clinical and demographic metadata was included differed by source and by participant, and the metadata was provided uncurated.

The germline V gene specifies KGHSH as CDR1 and LQKENI as CDR2. Reading from cysteine to phenylalanine, the CDR3 counts 16 amino acids. Just the 48-base CDR3 DNA is kept, in frame starting at base 1. Deletion took 3 bases off V and 0 bases off J, with a span of 12 bases between the germline ends. The specimen was PBMCs or T cells enriched from blood (not recorded which). The source of this sequence is a man aged 35 to 55 in a cohort exposed to, infected with or recovered from COVID-19 (not recorded which). Recombination connected TRBV18 to TRBJ1-3, with TRBD1 as a weak D call on 6 bases. The DNA reads as follows: TGTGCCAGCTCACCTGCGACAGGCTACTCTGGAAACACCATATATTTT. It is translated as CASSPATGYSGNTIYF.